Presented here are 3 T cell receptor beta chains from one specimen sequenced in a study of blood T cell repertoires in COVID-19. The method was immunoSEQ multiplex PCR; TCRdb's version includes in-frame clones alone and lacks a portion of them. The sample has a few hundred thousand clones, about four fifths seen once. The source material was PBMCs or T cells enriched from blood (not recorded which). The receptor source for this set is a man aged 40-49 years who had been exposed to COVID-19.

In the case of this clone: An end of the junction differs from the germline gene, which may be a read error. CDR3 in amino acids: CSVERGTGELFF. In DNA form, the CDR3 reads TGCAGTGTTGAGCGAGGCACCGGGGAGCTGTTTTTT. This chain links TRBV29-1 with TRBJ2-2; D is ambiguous. Germline assignment: CDR1 SQVTM and CDR2 ANQGSEA. CDR3 length: 12 residues.

The rearrangement joins TRBV7-8 to TRBJ2-1; 7 bases align to TRBD2. This CDR3 is built from 15 residues. The germline V gene has CDR1 SGHVS and CDR2 FQNEAQ. The J segment lost 0 bases and the V segment lost 3 bases, leaving 2 bases of the junction unmatched. CDR3 coding DNA: TGTGCCAGCAGCTTCAGGACTAGCTCCTACAATGAGCAGTTCTTC. As protein: CASSFRTSSYNEQFF.

The chain is built from TRBV2 and TRBJ2-1; TRBD2 aligns across 7 bases. CDR3 size: 21 residues. V gave up 7 bases and J gave up 12 bases; unmatched junction bases: 36. Per germline, CDR1 SNHLY and CDR2 FYNNEI. The CDR3, as DNA: TGTGCCAGCATGCCAGGGAGGGGTAGTCGGGAGTCACCTATTCGGGGAAAAGGGCAGTTCTTC. It translates to CASMPGRGSRESPIRGKGQFF.